The subject of this entry is one T cell receptor beta chain. Its antigen is unidentified. An end of the junction differs from the germline gene, which may be a read error. This sample is part of a study of tumor-infiltrating lymphocytes in primary liver carcinoma. Study-wide points: The difference in top-250-clone fraction between tumors and blood was significant, favoring tumors (p = 0.039). Detection in all five tumor regions applied to only about 7-24% of top clones.

The source material, about 18-33 mg of unsorted bulk tissue, was used to co-extract RNA and DNA. Surgery removed the patients' primary liver carcinoma. Every one of the tumor samples had a viable tumor cell content above 75%. This CDR3 is 12 amino acids long. Germline-derived CDR1 and CDR2 are MNHNS and SASEGT. TCR beta cDNA was made from 500 ng total RNA with a constant-region primer. Researchers made the TCR beta libraries by running three nested multiplex PCR rounds with slightly modified ARM-PCR. TRBV1-TRBV30 forward primers paired with a C-beta reverse primer were used in the first two PCR rounds, which ran roughly 11 cycles each. Using its own MiXCR run on the multiplex PCR reads, TCRdb lists one record per CDR3 protein. The repertoire consists of about 54,000 distinct CDR3 sequences, with around 79% occurring once and the leading ten covering around 23%.

Sequences were obtained from liver tumor tissue from sampling region 2. The sample's subset: tumor region T2, inferior pole. The V gene is TRBV6-1, the J gene TRBJ2-7, with D hard to call. The sequence was collected from a man aged 35 to 55 with primary liver carcinoma and hepatitis B virus infection. The CDR3 protein is CASSEALGEQHF. CDR3 coding DNA: TGTGCCAGCAGTGAAGCCCTCGGCGAGCAGCACTTC.